One sample yielded the 3 T cell receptor beta chains listed below, sequenced in a study of regulatory T cells in long-lasting Graves disease. Arm-PCR of CDR3 regions with iRepertoire HTBI primers generated TCR beta libraries. A single record per CDR3 protein comes from TCRdb applying MiXCR to the multiplex PCR reads. This table has 360,000 or so distinct CDR3 sequences, more than 20% appearing once. Specified time point: persistent/refractory GD, antithyroid drugs over 5 years with positive TRAb. TCR sequences were obtained from RNA taken from PBMCs. The input for sequencing was peripheral blood mononuclear cells (PBMCs), taken when the disease was refractory, from a patient treated with antithyroid drugs. These receptors were obtained from a woman aged 40-49 years with Graves disease.

Only a few counts were recorded for this clonotype. The chain is built from TRBV20-1 and TRBJ1-5; 7 positions match TRBD1. Looked up from germline, CDR1 is DFQATT and CDR2 is SNEGSKA (reference sequence). The ends lost 0 bases at V and 4 bases at J; junction bases unmatched: 9. CDR3 size: 16 residues. The CDR3 nucleotides read TGCAGTGCTAGAGATAGTAGGACAGGCCAGAATCAGCCCCAGCATTTT. This encodes CSARDSRTGQNQPQHF.

This clonotype occurred a few times. V usage is TRBV28 and J usage is TRBJ2-7, with D tentatively TRBD1 (5 bases). The CDR3 is 15 amino acids. The V gene's germline CDR1 is MDHEN and CDR2 SYDVKM. V was cut by 1 base and J by 5 bases, with 15 bases left in between. This CDR3 reads CASSLLTEKRNEQYF. The CDR3 DNA sequence: TGTGCCAGCAGTTTATTGACAGAGAAACGGAACGAGCAGTACTTC. Using reference TRBV28 and TRBJ2-7 for the parts outside the CDR3, the full variable domain is DVKVTQSSRYLVKRTGEKVFLECVQDMDHENMFWYRQDPGLGLRLIYFSYDVKMKEKGDIPEGYSVSREKKERFSLILESASTNQTSMYLCASSLLTEKRNEQYFGPGTRLTVT.

The chain employs TRBV27 and TRBJ1-5; D gene unclear. This CDR3 region has 11 residues. Germline CDR1 and CDR2: MNHEY and SMNVEV (reference sequence). V lost 3 bases to trimming and J lost 5 bases, with 2 bases between them. For the CDR3, the DNA is TGTGCCAGCAGTTTCCATCAGCCCCAGCATTTT. Translation gives CASSFHQPQHF.